A selection of T cell receptor beta chains follows, all from one sample in a study of T-cell reconstitution after alpha-beta-depleted transplantation in children. One entry per CDR3 protein, called by TCRdb with MiXCR from the PCR reads. The repertoire includes hundreds of thousands of distinct CDR3 sequences, around 12% of them detected once, and 0.79% sits in the top ten. Sequenced material: PBMCs, taken before TCRalphabeta/CD19-depleted stem cell transplant. Every receptor here comes from a girl under 10 years old with congenital amegakaryocytic thrombocytopenia, due to receive a stem cell transplant. Each CDR3 is given with its conserved first and last residue. A D gene is named only where the DNA matches it firmly. Where a row states a size, it is once, few, many or the class of an expanded clone; other rows omit it.

V,J,length,D,size,DNA,CDR3
TRBV5-1,TRBJ2-1,16,TRBD2,many,TGCGCCAGCAGCGGCCAGCGGGGGAGCTCCTACAATGAGCAGTTCTTC,CASSGQRGSSYNEQFF
TRBV5-1,TRBJ2-4,14,TRBD1,many,TGCGCCAGCAGCTCCCTGGGACAGTCAAACATTCAGTACTTC,CASSSLGQSNIQYF
TRBV5-1,TRBJ2-2,15,TRBD1,many,TGCGCCAGCAGCCACGGACAGGGCCAAGCCGGGGAGCTGTTTTTT,CASSHGQGQAGELFF
TRBV2,TRBJ2-7,14,.,many,TGTGCCAGCGGCGCGGGCCTGATTCCCTACGAGCAGTACTTC,CASGAGLIPYEQYF
TRBV20-1,TRBJ2-5,19,TRBD2,.,TGCAGTGCTCCCCGAATCCCCAAACTAGCGGGAGGACTCCAAGAGACCCAGTACTTC,CSAPRIPKLAGGLQETQYF
TRBV7-8,TRBJ2-1,15,.,many,TGTGCCAGCAGCTTATTCCGGACTTCCGGGAATGAGCAGTTCTTC,CASSLFRTSGNEQFF
TRBV6-1,TRBJ2-1,16,TRBD2,many,TGTGCCAGCAGTGAACGCCTAGCGGGATCCGCTGATGAGCAGTTCTTC,CASSERLAGSADEQFF
TRBV5-1,TRBJ2-5,15,TRBD1,.,TGCGCCAGCAGCGGAGCCGGGACAGGTCAAGAGACCCAGTACTTC,CASSGAGTGQETQYF
TRBV30,TRBJ2-7,15,TRBD2,.,TGTGCCTGGAGTCCAGGACTAGCGGGAACCTACGAGCAGTACTTC,CAWSPGLAGTYEQYF
TRBV5-1,TRBJ2-3,15,.,many,TGCGCCAGCAGCTTGGCGACTAGGTCCACAGATACGCAGTATTTT,CASSLATRSTDTQYF
TRBV20-1,TRBJ2-2,15,.,many,TGCAGTGCTAGAGTTGGGGGCCCGAACACCGGGGAGCTGTTTTTT,CSARVGGPNTGELFF
TRBV12-3/TRBV12-4,TRBJ2-7,13,.,many,TGTGCCAGCAGCCTATTCGCTGACTCCGAGCAGTACTTC,CASSLFADSEQYF
TRBV6-5,TRBJ2-2,15,TRBD2,many,TGTGCCAGCAGTTCTAGCGGGAGCGCGACCGGGGAGCTGTTTTTT,CASSSSGSATGELFF
TRBV29-1,TRBJ2-3,13,.,many,TGCAGCGTGGACAGGCGGGATACAGATACGCAGTATTTT,CSVDRRDTDTQYF
TRBV29-1,TRBJ1-5,13,.,many,TGCAGCGCCCGATGGGAGAGCAATCAGCCCCAGCATTTT,CSARWESNQPQHF
TRBV7-3,TRBJ1-1,14,.,few,TGTGCCAGCAGCTTAAAGGGTGGGGGAACTGAAGCTTTCTTT,CASSLKGGGTEAFF
TRBV6-5,TRBJ2-5,11,.,few,TGTGCCAGCAGAACCGGAGAGACCCAGTACTTC,CASRTGETQYF
TRBV28,TRBJ2-1,14,TRBD2,many,TGTGCCAGCACTTCTTCGGGACTAGCGGATCTACAGTTCTTC,CASTSSGLADLQFF
TRBV5-1,TRBJ2-7,13,TRBD1,.,TGCGCCAGCAGCTTGGACAGGGGGCGCGTGCCGTACTTC,CASSLDRGRVPYF
TRBV20-1,TRBJ1-6,15,.,.,TGCAGTGCTAGAGTCGAGGGGGCCTATAATTCACCCCTCCACTTT,CSARVEGAYNSPLHF
TRBV20-1,TRBJ2-7,15,TRBD2,few,TGCAGTGCTAGAGTAGGAGCGGGAGTGGGCTACGAGCAGTACTTC,CSARVGAGVGYEQYF
TRBV12-3/TRBV12-4,TRBJ2-7,16,TRBD2,.,TGTGCCAGCAGTCCCCTGGGACTAGCGGGGTCCTACGAGCAGTACTTC,CASSPLGLAGSYEQYF
TRBV15,TRBJ1-4,17,.,.,TGTGCCACCAGCAGTCGTCCACCGGGCAGGGTGGGGGAAAAACTGTTTTTT,CATSSRPPGRVGEKLFF
TRBV19,TRBJ1-6,13,.,.,TGTGCCAGTACCCAGGGGATTAATTCACCCCTCCACTTT,CASTQGINSPLHF
TRBV20-1,TRBJ2-7,13,TRBD2,many,TGCAGTGCTGTAGCGGGAGGGAAATACGAGCAGTACTTC,CSAVAGGKYEQYF
TRBV5-6,TRBJ2-1,17,TRBD2,.,TGTGCCAGCAGCTTGGTCGTTTTTGTTGGGGGGGGGAATGAGCAGTTCTTC,CASSLVVFVGGGNEQFF
TRBV5-1,TRBJ2-5,15,.,many,TGCGCCAGCAGCTCAACCGGGACTTACCAAGAGACCCAGTACTTC,CASSSTGTYQETQYF
TRBV12-3/TRBV12-4,TRBJ2-3,13,TRBD2,many,TGTGCCAGCAGACTAGCGAGCACAGATACGCAGTATTTT,CASRLASTDTQYF
TRBV7-2,TRBJ2-1,15,TRBD2,.,TGTGCCAGCAGCTTAGAAGCGGGAGACCACAATGAGCAGTTCTTC,CASSLEAGDHNEQFF
TRBV10-3,TRBJ2-1,13,.,.,TGTGCCAGTTCGATCACAGGGAAAAATGAGCAGTTCTTC,CASSITGKNEQFF
TRBV7-6,TRBJ1-4,14,.,few,TGTGCCAGCAGCGCAAAAGGGGGGGAAGAAAAACTGTTTTTT,CASSAKGGEEKLFF
TRBV5-5,TRBJ2-2,17,.,few,TGTGCCAGCAGCTTGGCCAAAGGATTCCCGAACACCGGGGAGCTGTTTTTT,CASSLAKGFPNTGELFF
TRBV11-2,TRBJ2-2,18,TRBD2,many,TGTGCCAGCAAACTAGCGGGAGGGTTCCAGCGAATCACCGGGGAGCTGTTTTTT,CASKLAGGFQRITGELFF
TRBV20-1,TRBJ2-1,15,.,few,TGCAGTGCTATGAATGGCGCGGGATACTACAATGAGCAGTTCTTC,CSAMNGAGYYNEQFF
TRBV25-1,TRBJ2-3,16,.,.,TGTGCCAGCAGTCATGGAGGGAGACCAAACACAGATACGCAGTATTTT,CASSHGGRPNTDTQYF
TRBV5-1,TRBJ1-1,13,TRBD1,few,TGCGCCAGCAACCGACAGGGAAACACTGAAGCTTTCTTT,CASNRQGNTEAFF
TRBV3-1,TRBJ1-6,13,.,.,TGTGCCAGCAGCCAACCCCCTCATTCACCCCTCCACTTT,CASSQPPHSPLHF
TRBV2,TRBJ2-1,14,TRBD2,.,TGTGCCAGCAGTACCACTAGCGGGGACAATGAGCAGTTCTTC,CASSTTSGDNEQFF
TRBV27,TRBJ2-7,14,.,few,TGTGCCAGCAGTCCCAAACGCCAGGGGTACGAGCAGTACTTC,CASSPKRQGYEQYF
TRBV5-1,TRBJ2-2,14,.,few,TGCGCCAGCAGCTTGGATCTAGGCGCCGGGGAGCTGTTTTTT,CASSLDLGAGELFF
TRBV2,TRBJ1-2,12,TRBD1,.,TGTGCCAGCAGACAGGGGAACTATGGCTACACCTTC,CASRQGNYGYTF
TRBV24-1,TRBJ2-3,19,.,few,TGTGCCACCAGTAATTCTATGCGTAATTTGGGGGAGTGGAGAGATACGCAGTATTTT,CATSNSMRNLGEWRDTQYF
TRBV5-1,TRBJ2-1,17,.,.,TGCGCCAGCAGCATCGATTCGAAAGCCCACTCCTACAATGAGCAGTTCTTC,CASSIDSKAHSYNEQFF
TRBV5-6,TRBJ2-3,14,TRBD2,few,TGTGCCAGCATCCGGCGGGAGATAACAGATACGCAGTATTTT,CASIRREITDTQYF
TRBV3-1,TRBJ2-7,17,TRBD2,.,TGTGCCTCCACCCAACCGGGACTAGCGGGGGGAACCTACGAGCAGTACTTC,CASTQPGLAGGTYEQYF
TRBV20-1,TRBJ2-3,10,.,.,TGCAGTGCTACTTCAGATACGCAGTATTTT,CSATSDTQYF
TRBV5-1,TRBJ2-7,14,.,many,TGCGCCACCAAGATGGACGGAGGCGCCTACGAGCAGTACTTC,CATKMDGGAYEQYF
TRBV28,TRBJ1-4,15,.,many,TGTGCCAGCAGTTTCAGGCCAGCAACTAATGAAAAACTGTTTTTT,CASSFRPATNEKLFF
TRBV5-1,TRBJ2-3,13,.,.,TGCGCCAGCAGACCATTGGGGCTGGATACGCAGTATTTT,CASRPLGLDTQYF
TRBV28,TRBJ2-5,17,.,.,TGTGCCAGCAGTTTATATCGTATCGCGGAACGCCAAGAGACCCAGTACTTC,CASSLYRIAERQETQYF
TRBV7-2,TRBJ2-3,17,TRBD2,many,TGTGCCAGCAGCTTAATTTTAAGCGGGGACCCCACAGATACGCAGTATTTT,CASSLILSGDPTDTQYF
TRBV15,TRBJ2-5,13,.,.,TGTGCCACCAAAAACAGGGACGGAGAGACCCAGTACTTC,CATKNRDGETQYF
TRBV2,TRBJ2-3,14,TRBD2,once,TGTGCCGGCGGACTAGCGGCCCCCACAGATATGCAGTATTTT,CAGGLAAPTDMQYF